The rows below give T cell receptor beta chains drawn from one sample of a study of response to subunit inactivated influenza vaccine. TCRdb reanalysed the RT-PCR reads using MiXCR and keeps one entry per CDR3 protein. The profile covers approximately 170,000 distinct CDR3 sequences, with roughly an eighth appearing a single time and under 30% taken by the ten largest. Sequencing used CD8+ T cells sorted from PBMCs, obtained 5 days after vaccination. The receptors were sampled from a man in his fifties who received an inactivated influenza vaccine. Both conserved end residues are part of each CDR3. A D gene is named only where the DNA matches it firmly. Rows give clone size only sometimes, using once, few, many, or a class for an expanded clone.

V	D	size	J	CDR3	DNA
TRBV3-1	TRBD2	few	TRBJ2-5	CASSPSSGSRTQYF	TGTGCCAGCAGCCCCTCTAGCGGGAGTCGGACCCAGTACTTC
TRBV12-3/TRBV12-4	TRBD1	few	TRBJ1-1	CASSLWAGGTEAFF	TGTGCCAGCAGTTTATGGGCAGGGGGCACTGAAGCTTTCTTT
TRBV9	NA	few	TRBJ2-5	CASSASGVGTVKTQYF	TGTGCCAGCAGCGCCTCAGGGGTCGGGACCGTTAAGACCCAGTACTTC
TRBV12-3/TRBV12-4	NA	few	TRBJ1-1	CASSFSLKNTEAFF	TGTGCCAGCAGTTTTTCGCTTAAGAACACTGAAGCTTTCTTT
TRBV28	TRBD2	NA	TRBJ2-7	CASSFGASGVSYEQYF	TGTGCCAGCAGTTTTGGGGCTAGCGGGGTATCATACGAGCAGTACTTC
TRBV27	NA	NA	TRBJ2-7	CASTNTGRSYEQYF	TGTGCCAGCACGAATACGGGACGATCCTACGAGCAGTACTTC
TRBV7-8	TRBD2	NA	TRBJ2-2	CASSLILAGVEKAGELFF	TGTGCCAGCAGCCTTATCCTAGCGGGAGTTGAGAAAGCCGGGGAGCTGTTTTTT
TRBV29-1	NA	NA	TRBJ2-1	CSVEGWRDPQGYYNEQFF	TGCAGCGTTGAAGGTTGGCGGGACCCCCAAGGGTACTACAATGAGCAGTTCTTC
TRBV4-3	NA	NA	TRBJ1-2	CASSQDWADRNRYGYTF	TGCGCCAGCAGCCAAGATTGGGCTGACAGGAATCGTTATGGCTACACCTTC
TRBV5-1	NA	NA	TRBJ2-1	CASSLGPEGDLYNEQFF	TGCGCCAGCAGCTTGGGCCCAGAAGGGGACCTCTACAATGAGCAGTTCTTC
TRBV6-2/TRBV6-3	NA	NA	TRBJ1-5	CASSLPGAAQPQHF	TGTGCCAGCAGCCTTCCGGGGGCGGCCCAGCCCCAGCATTTT
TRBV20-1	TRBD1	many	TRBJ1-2	CSASGQGVYGYTF	TGCAGTGCCAGCGGACAGGGGGTTTATGGCTACACCTTC
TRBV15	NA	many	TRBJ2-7	CATSSRDGAYEQYF	TGTGCCACCAGCAGCCGGGACGGAGCCTACGAGCAGTACTTC
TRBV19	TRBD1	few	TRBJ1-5	CASTMQGGGQPQHF	TGTGCCAGTACCATGCAGGGGGGAGGTCAGCCCCAGCATTTT
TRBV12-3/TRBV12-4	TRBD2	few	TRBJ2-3	CASSFSGRAGDTQYF	TGTGCCAGCAGTTTTAGCGGGAGGGCCGGAGATACGCAGTATTTT
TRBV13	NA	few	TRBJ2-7	CASSLGPGVHEQYF	TGTGCCAGCAGCTTAGGACCAGGGGTACACGAGCAGTACTTC
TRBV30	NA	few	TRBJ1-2	CAWSVGYYGYTF	TGTGCCTGGAGTGTAGGGTACTATGGCTACACCTTC
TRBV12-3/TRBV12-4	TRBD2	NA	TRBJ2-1	CASTLAGATYNEQFF	TGTGCCAGCACCCTAGCGGGAGCCACGTACAATGAGCAGTTCTTC
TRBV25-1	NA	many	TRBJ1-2	CASSTGRYGYTF	TGTGCCAGCAGCACAGGGAGATATGGCTACACCTTC
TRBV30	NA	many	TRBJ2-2	CAWSVPENTGELFF	TGTGCCTGGAGTGTACCAGAAAACACCGGGGAGCTGTTTTTT
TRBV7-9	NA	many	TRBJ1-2	CASRPPGLEYGYTF	TGTGCCAGCAGACCACCGGGGCTGGAGTATGGCTACACCTTC
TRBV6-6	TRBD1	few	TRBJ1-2	CASSYGTGKGYTF	TGTGCCAGCAGTTACGGGACAGGGAAGGGCTACACCTTC
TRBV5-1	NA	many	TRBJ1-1	CASSLATDSNTEAFF	TGCGCCAGCAGCTTGGCTACAGATTCGAACACTGAAGCTTTCTTT
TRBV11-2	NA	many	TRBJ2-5	CASSLIPTETQYF	TGTGCCAGCAGCTTAATACCCACTGAGACCCAGTACTTC
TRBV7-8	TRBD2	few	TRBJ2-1	CASSFQALAGGPLSHEQFF	TGTGCCAGCAGCTTCCAAGCACTAGCGGGGGGGCCTCTCTCACACGAGCAGTTCTTC
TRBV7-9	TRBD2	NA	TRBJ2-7	CASSLGLAGSGSEQYF	TGTGCCAGCAGCCTCGGACTAGCGGGGTCAGGATCCGAGCAGTACTTC
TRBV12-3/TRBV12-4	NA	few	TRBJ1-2	CASHWTGNYGYTF	TGTGCCAGCCATTGGACGGGAAACTATGGCTACACCTTC
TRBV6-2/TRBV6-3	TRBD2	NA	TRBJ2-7	CASSYAPSSGSNYEQYF	TGTGCCAGCAGTTACGCCCCTTCTAGCGGGAGTAACTACGAGCAGTACTTC
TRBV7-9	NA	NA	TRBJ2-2	CASSFGAGMNTGELFF	TGTGCCAGCAGCTTCGGGGCAGGGATGAACACCGGGGAGCTGTTTTTT
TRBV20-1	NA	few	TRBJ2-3	CSASRDTQYF	TGCAGTGCATCCAGGGATACGCAGTATTTT
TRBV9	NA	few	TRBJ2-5	CASSVTTGPSQTQYF	TGTGCCAGCAGCGTAACGACAGGACCCTCGCAGACCCAGTACTTC
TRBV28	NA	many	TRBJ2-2	CASTRVAGELFF	TGTGCCAGTACCAGGGTAGCCGGGGAGCTGTTTTTT
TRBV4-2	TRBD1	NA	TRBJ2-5	CASSHGTTGVENQYF	TGTGCCAGCAGCCACGGCACTACAGGGGTAGAGAACCAGTACTTC
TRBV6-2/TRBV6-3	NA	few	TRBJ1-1	CASSQDNMNTEAFF	TGTGCCAGCAGCCAAGACAACATGAACACTGAAGCTTTCTTT
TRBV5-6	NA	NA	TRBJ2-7	CASSLGSAGVEQYF	TGTGCCAGCAGCTTGGGGTCCGCAGGGGTCGAGCAGTACTTC
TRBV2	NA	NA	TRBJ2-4	CASSDNIQYF	TGTGCCAGCAGTGACAACATTCAGTACTTC
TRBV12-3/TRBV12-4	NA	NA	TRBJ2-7	CASSDATALGEQYF	TGTGCCAGCAGTGATGCTACAGCTTTGGGGGAGCAGTACTTC
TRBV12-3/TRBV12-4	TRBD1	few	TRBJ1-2	CASSEGAQGYTF	TGTGCCAGCAGTGAGGGGGCGCAGGGCTACACCTTC
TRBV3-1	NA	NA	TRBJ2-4	CASSTRQSKNIQYF	TGTGCCAGCAGCACCAGACAGTCCAAAAACATTCAGTACTTC
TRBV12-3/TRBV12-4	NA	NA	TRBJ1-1	CAIVRRTEAFF	TGTGCCATCGTTAGGAGGACTGAAGCTTTCTTT
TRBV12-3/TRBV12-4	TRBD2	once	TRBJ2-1	CASSELAGLVHEQFF	TGTGCCAGCAGTGAGCTAGCGGGGTTGGTCCATGAGCAGTTCTTC
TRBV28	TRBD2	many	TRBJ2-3	CASSRLFGTNTDTQYF	TGTGCCAGCAGTCGGCTCTTCGGGACTAACACAGATACGCAGTATTTT
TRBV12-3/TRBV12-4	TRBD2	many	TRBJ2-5	CASTPGLGVRTQYF	TGTGCCAGCACCCCGGGACTAGGGGTTCGGACCCAGTACTTC
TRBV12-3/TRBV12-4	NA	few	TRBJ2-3	CASSFTGSTDTQYF	TGTGCCAGCAGTTTTACGGGGAGCACAGATACGCAGTATTTT
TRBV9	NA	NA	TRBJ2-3	CASSGGGSTDTQYF	TGTGCCAGCAGCGGAGGGGGGAGCACAGATACGCAGTATTTT
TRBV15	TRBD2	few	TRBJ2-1	CATSRGLAGSGEQFF	TGTGCCACCAGCAGAGGACTAGCAGGGAGTGGGGAGCAGTTCTTC
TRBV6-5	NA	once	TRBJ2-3	CASSSFKASTDTQYF	TGTGCCAGCAGTTCTTTTAAAGCTAGCACAGATACGCAGTATTTT
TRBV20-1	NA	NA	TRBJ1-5	CSASRQPDSNQPQHF	TGCAGTGCTAGTCGGCAGCCAGATAGCAATCAGCCCCAGCATTTT
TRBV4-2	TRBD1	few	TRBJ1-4	CASSDYTGANEKLFF	TGTGCCAGCAGCGATTATACAGGGGCTAATGAAAAACTGTTTTTT
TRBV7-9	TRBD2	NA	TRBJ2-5	CASSRTSYVGETQYF	TGTGCCAGCAGCAGGACTAGCTACGTCGGAGAGACCCAGTACTTC
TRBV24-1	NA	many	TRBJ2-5	CATSDRDAQETQYF	TGTGCCACCAGTGATCGGGATGCTCAAGAGACCCAGTACTTC
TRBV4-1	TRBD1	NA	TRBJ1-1	CASSQEWGQGADTEAFF	TGCGCCAGCAGCCAAGAGTGGGGACAGGGGGCGGATACTGAAGCTTTCTTT
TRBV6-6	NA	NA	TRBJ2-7	CASSHQGYEQYF	TGTGCCAGCAGTCATCAGGGCTACGAGCAGTACTTC